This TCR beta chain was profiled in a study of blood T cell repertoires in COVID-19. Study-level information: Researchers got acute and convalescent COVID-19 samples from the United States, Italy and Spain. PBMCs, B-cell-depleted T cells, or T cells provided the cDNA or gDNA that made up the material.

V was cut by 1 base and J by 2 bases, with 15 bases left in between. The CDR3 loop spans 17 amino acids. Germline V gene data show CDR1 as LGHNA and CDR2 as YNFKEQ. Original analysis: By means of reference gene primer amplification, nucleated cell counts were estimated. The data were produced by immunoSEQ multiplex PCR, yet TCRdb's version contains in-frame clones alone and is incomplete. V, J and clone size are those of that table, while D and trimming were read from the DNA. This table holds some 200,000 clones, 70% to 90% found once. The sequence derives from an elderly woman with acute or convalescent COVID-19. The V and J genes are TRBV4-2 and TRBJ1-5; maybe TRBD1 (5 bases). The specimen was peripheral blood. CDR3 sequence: CASSQGSRGGGNQPQHF. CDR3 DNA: TGTGCCAGCAGCCAAGGGTCACGGGGAGGGGGCAATCAGCCCCAGCATTTT.